Listed below are T cell receptor beta chains from one sample, sequenced in a study of blood T cell repertoires in COVID-19. Sequencing was performed with immunoSEQ multiplex PCR; in TCRdb, only in-frame clones are kept and a portion is missing. The sample carries 450,000 or so clones, about 88% recorded once. Source material: peripheral blood. The receptor set was obtained from a middle-aged woman with COVID-19, enrolled during active disease. The CDR3 runs from the conserved cysteine through the conserved F or W. Each record gives: J gene, clone size, V gene, D gene, CDR3 length, CDR3 DNA, CDR3 protein. A D gene is named only where the DNA matches it firmly. Size is stated for part of the rows, as once, few or many counts, or as a class when the clone is expanded.

j_call: TRBJ2-7
clone_size: -
v_call: TRBV18
d_call: -
cdr3_length: 12
cdr3_nt: TGTGCCAGCTCACCATCAGGGCCCGAGCAGTACTTC
cdr3_aa: CASSPSGPEQYF

j_call: TRBJ2-2
clone_size: -
v_call: TRBV11-2
d_call: -
cdr3_length: 15
cdr3_nt: TGTGCCAGCAGCCCCTTAGGGGGGGATACCGGGGAGCTGTTTTTT
cdr3_aa: CASSPLGGDTGELFF

j_call: TRBJ2-5
clone_size: -
v_call: TRBV4-3
d_call: TRBD2
cdr3_length: 15
cdr3_nt: TGCGCCAGCAGCCAAGATGTCGGCGGGGGGGAGACCCAGTACTTC
cdr3_aa: CASSQDVGGGETQYF

j_call: TRBJ1-1
clone_size: -
v_call: TRBV28
d_call: -
cdr3_length: 12
cdr3_nt: TGTGCCAGCAGTTTATACAGAATTGAAGCTTTCTTT
cdr3_aa: CASSLYRIEAFF

j_call: TRBJ2-3
clone_size: -
v_call: TRBV6-1
d_call: -
cdr3_length: 17
cdr3_nt: TGTGCCAGCAGTGAAGAAACCTCAGGGTGGAGAGAAGATACGCAGTATTTT
cdr3_aa: CASSEETSGWREDTQYF

j_call: TRBJ2-5
clone_size: -
v_call: TRBV27
d_call: -
cdr3_length: 15
cdr3_nt: TGTGCCAGCAGTTTATACACAGGGTACTCAGAGACCCAGTACTTC
cdr3_aa: CASSLYTGYSETQYF

j_call: TRBJ1-6
clone_size: -
v_call: TRBV6-2/TRBV6-3
d_call: TRBD1
cdr3_length: 15
cdr3_nt: TGTGCCAGCAGTTCCACGACAGGGGAGAATTCACCCCTCCACTTT
cdr3_aa: CASSSTTGENSPLHF

j_call: TRBJ1-3
clone_size: -
v_call: TRBV7-2
d_call: TRBD1
cdr3_length: 17
cdr3_nt: TGTGCCAGCAGCTACCTACCGGGACAGCTGACTGGAAACACCATATATTTT
cdr3_aa: CASSYLPGQLTGNTIYF

j_call: TRBJ1-4
clone_size: -
v_call: TRBV29-1
d_call: -
cdr3_length: 14
cdr3_nt: TGCAGCGTCAGTTACAGTCGAGGGAGAGAAAAACTGTTTTTT
cdr3_aa: CSVSYSRGREKLFF

j_call: TRBJ1-5
clone_size: once
v_call: TRBV2
d_call: -
cdr3_length: 13
cdr3_nt: TGTGCCAGCTGGGGGGGGACGAATCAGCCCCAGCATTTT
cdr3_aa: CASWGGTNQPQHF

j_call: TRBJ2-2
clone_size: -
v_call: TRBV28
d_call: -
cdr3_length: 11
cdr3_nt: TGTGCCAGCAGTTTGCAGTGGGAGCTGTTTTTT
cdr3_aa: CASSLQWELFF

j_call: TRBJ1-1
clone_size: -
v_call: TRBV27
d_call: -
cdr3_length: 11
cdr3_nt: TGTGCCAGCAGTTCCACAAGAGGAGCTTTCTTT
cdr3_aa: CASSSTRGAFF

j_call: TRBJ1-2
clone_size: -
v_call: TRBV29-1
d_call: TRBD1
cdr3_length: 13
cdr3_nt: TGCAGCGTTGAAGGGACAGGGAGCAGTGGCTACACCTTC
cdr3_aa: CSVEGTGSSGYTF

j_call: TRBJ2-5
clone_size: -
v_call: TRBV29-1
d_call: TRBD2
cdr3_length: 16
cdr3_nt: TGCAGCGTTCAACGTTCTAGCGGGGGGGCGGTGGGGACCCAGTACTTC
cdr3_aa: CSVQRSSGGAVGTQYF

j_call: TRBJ1-6
clone_size: -
v_call: TRBV7-3
d_call: -
cdr3_length: 13
cdr3_nt: TGTGCCAGCAGCTTAAAACTCGGAGGGATCCTCCACTTT
cdr3_aa: CASSLKLGGILHF

j_call: TRBJ1-2
clone_size: -
v_call: TRBV28
d_call: -
cdr3_length: 12
cdr3_nt: TGTGCCAGCAGTTTCAATAACTATGGCTACACCTTC
cdr3_aa: CASSFNNYGYTF

j_call: TRBJ2-5
clone_size: once
v_call: TRBV19
d_call: TRBD2
cdr3_length: 15
cdr3_nt: TGTGCCAGTAGTATAGAGAGCGGGGGGGGTGAGACCCAGTACTTC
cdr3_aa: CASSIESGGGETQYF

j_call: TRBJ1-4
clone_size: -
v_call: TRBV19
d_call: -
cdr3_length: 19
cdr3_nt: TGTGCCAGTAGTATAGACCCCCGCGACCCGGGAGGACTTAATGAAAAACTGTTTTTT
cdr3_aa: CASSIDPRDPGGLNEKLFF

j_call: TRBJ1-1
clone_size: -
v_call: TRBV16
d_call: -
cdr3_length: 14
cdr3_nt: TGTGCCAGCAGCCTCACCACAAGGAGGACTGAAGCTTTCTTT
cdr3_aa: CASSLTTRRTEAFF

j_call: TRBJ1-3
clone_size: -
v_call: TRBV6-1
d_call: -
cdr3_length: 14
cdr3_nt: TGTGCCAGCAGTGAGAGGGGGTACGGAAACACCATATATTTT
cdr3_aa: CASSERGYGNTIYF

j_call: TRBJ1-5
clone_size: -
v_call: TRBV27
d_call: TRBD1
cdr3_length: 14
cdr3_nt: TGTGCCACATGGGGGCAGGGGGGCAATCAGCCCCAGCATTTT
cdr3_aa: CATWGQGGNQPQHF

j_call: TRBJ1-2
clone_size: -
v_call: TRBV7-2
d_call: -
cdr3_length: 15
cdr3_nt: TGTGCCAGCAGCTTACTAATGGGGGGGGACTATGGCTACACCTTC
cdr3_aa: CASSLLMGGDYGYTF

j_call: TRBJ2-2
clone_size: once
v_call: TRBV5-1
d_call: TRBD1
cdr3_length: 15
cdr3_nt: TGCGCCAGCAGCTTGAGACAGGGGGTAACCGGGGAGCTGTTTTTT
cdr3_aa: CASSLRQGVTGELFF

j_call: TRBJ2-1
clone_size: -
v_call: TRBV7-3
d_call: TRBD2
cdr3_length: 17
cdr3_nt: TGTGCCAGCAGCCCCCTAGGAGCGGGAGACTCCTACAATGAGCAGTTCTTC
cdr3_aa: CASSPLGAGDSYNEQFF

j_call: TRBJ2-7
clone_size: once
v_call: TRBV6-5
d_call: -
cdr3_length: 13
cdr3_nt: TGTGCCAGCAGCGACAGGAACTCCTACGAGCAGTACTTC
cdr3_aa: CASSDRNSYEQYF

j_call: TRBJ1-1
clone_size: -
v_call: TRBV6-6
d_call: TRBD1
cdr3_length: 14
cdr3_nt: TGTGCCAGCAGTTACCCAGACAGGGGGACTGAAGCTTTCTTT
cdr3_aa: CASSYPDRGTEAFF

j_call: TRBJ2-2
clone_size: -
v_call: TRBV2
d_call: TRBD1
cdr3_length: 14
cdr3_nt: TGTGCCAGCAGGGGACAGGGAAACACCGGGGAGCTGTTTTTT
cdr3_aa: CASRGQGNTGELFF

j_call: TRBJ1-1
clone_size: -
v_call: TRBV12-3/TRBV12-4
d_call: -
cdr3_length: 12
cdr3_nt: TGTGCCAGCAGGTCAGGGCCCACTGAAGCTTTCTTT
cdr3_aa: CASRSGPTEAFF

j_call: TRBJ1-6
clone_size: -
v_call: TRBV7-9
d_call: -
cdr3_length: 15
cdr3_nt: TGTGCCAGCAGCCGACAGGCCAACTATAATTCACCCCTCCACTTT
cdr3_aa: CASSRQANYNSPLHF

j_call: TRBJ2-5
clone_size: -
v_call: TRBV5-1
d_call: -
cdr3_length: 13
cdr3_nt: TGCGCCAGCAGCACGGGGTACCAAGAGACCCAGTACTTC
cdr3_aa: CASSTGYQETQYF

j_call: TRBJ1-1
clone_size: few
v_call: TRBV12-3/TRBV12-4
d_call: -
cdr3_length: 11
cdr3_nt: TGTGCCAGCAGGCAGGGTGCTGAAGCTTTCTTT
cdr3_aa: CASRQGAEAFF

j_call: TRBJ2-1
clone_size: -
v_call: TRBV5-5
d_call: TRBD2
cdr3_length: 16
cdr3_nt: TGTGCCAGCAGCCCCAGAGGACTAGCGGGAGACGGGGAGCAGTTCTTC
cdr3_aa: CASSPRGLAGDGEQFF

j_call: TRBJ1-2
clone_size: once
v_call: TRBV28
d_call: TRBD1
cdr3_length: 14
cdr3_nt: TGTGCCAGCACCTGGGGAACAGGGGGCTATGGCTACACCTTC
cdr3_aa: CASTWGTGGYGYTF

j_call: TRBJ2-2
clone_size: -
v_call: TRBV5-1
d_call: TRBD2
cdr3_length: 16
cdr3_nt: TGCGCCAGCAGCTTGGAAGCGGGGGTGAACACCGGGGAGCTGTTTTTT
cdr3_aa: CASSLEAGVNTGELFF

j_call: TRBJ2-4
clone_size: -
v_call: TRBV2
d_call: -
cdr3_length: 18
cdr3_nt: TGTGCCAGCAGTGAAATTGCAAGGCTAGTCGGGTCCAAAAACATTCAGTACTTC
cdr3_aa: CASSEIARLVGSKNIQYF

j_call: TRBJ1-2
clone_size: -
v_call: TRBV5-4
d_call: TRBD1
cdr3_length: 13
cdr3_nt: TGTGCCAGCAGCTTACAGGGGTTCTATGGCTACACCTTC
cdr3_aa: CASSLQGFYGYTF

j_call: TRBJ2-3
clone_size: -
v_call: TRBV5-4
d_call: TRBD2
cdr3_length: 16
cdr3_nt: TGTGCCAGCAGCTTGTGGGGTAGCGGGAGGGCCCCTAGGCAGTATTTT
cdr3_aa: CASSLWGSGRAPRQYF

j_call: TRBJ2-1
clone_size: -
v_call: TRBV18
d_call: -
cdr3_length: 13
cdr3_nt: TGTGCCAGCTCATCGGACAGATACAATGAGCAGTTCTTC
cdr3_aa: CASSSDRYNEQFF

j_call: TRBJ1-6
clone_size: -
v_call: TRBV20-1
d_call: -
cdr3_length: 15
cdr3_nt: TGCAGTGCTAGTACAGGCGGGGAATGGGGATCACCCCTCCACTTT
cdr3_aa: CSASTGGEWGSPLHF

j_call: TRBJ1-5
clone_size: -
v_call: TRBV5-1
d_call: -
cdr3_length: 16
cdr3_nt: TGCGCCAGCAGCTTGGCCCCTTTAGGCGAGGATCAGCCCCAGCATTTT
cdr3_aa: CASSLAPLGEDQPQHF

j_call: TRBJ1-2
clone_size: -
v_call: TRBV5-1
d_call: TRBD1
cdr3_length: 17
cdr3_nt: TGCGCCAGCAGCTGGGACAGCGACACATCGTTCTCTTGGGGCTACACCTTC
cdr3_aa: CASSWDSDTSFSWGYTF

j_call: TRBJ1-1
clone_size: few
v_call: TRBV11-2
d_call: -
cdr3_length: 13
cdr3_nt: TGTGCCAGCAGCTCTCAGGGATCCACTGAAGCTTTCTTT
cdr3_aa: CASSSQGSTEAFF

j_call: TRBJ2-1
clone_size: -
v_call: TRBV12-3/TRBV12-4
d_call: -
cdr3_length: 11
cdr3_nt: TGTGCCAGCAGTTTGGTGGAGAGGGTGTTCTTC
cdr3_aa: CASSLVERVFF

j_call: TRBJ1-2
clone_size: once
v_call: TRBV5-1
d_call: -
cdr3_length: 13
cdr3_nt: TGCGCCAGCAGCTTGGGACAACCTTATGGCTACACCTTC
cdr3_aa: CASSLGQPYGYTF

j_call: TRBJ1-1
clone_size: -
v_call: TRBV6-5
d_call: TRBD1
cdr3_length: 15
cdr3_nt: TGTGCCAGCAGTCTAATACAGGGGAGAACGGCTGAAGCTTTCTTT
cdr3_aa: CASSLIQGRTAEAFF